This entry is about one T cell receptor (beta chain). As handled by the study authors: The assay estimated nucleated cells by amplifying reference gene primers. Here immunoSEQ multiplex PCR was the method, and the copy in TCRdb shows in-frame clones only, minus some. Clone size and V and J calls were adopted from that table, with D and trimming inferred from the DNA. In the table there are 150,000 to 200,000 clones, roughly 86% of which are singletons. The sample originates from a study of blood T cell repertoires in COVID-19. With 1 base clipped from V and 3 bases from J, the junction kept 5 bases outside the gene matches. The germline V gene encodes CDR1 LGHNA and CDR2 YSLEER. The CDR3 totals 15 residues.

Sequencing was performed on peripheral blood. The chain links TRBV4-3 to TRBJ1-1; the match to TRBD1 covers 7 bases. The clonotype originates from a man in his 70s with acute or convalescent COVID-19. The CDR3 protein is CASSQGQGTHTEAFF. DNA for the CDR3: TGCGCCAGCAGCCAAGGACAGGGTACCCACACTGAAGCTTTCTTT.